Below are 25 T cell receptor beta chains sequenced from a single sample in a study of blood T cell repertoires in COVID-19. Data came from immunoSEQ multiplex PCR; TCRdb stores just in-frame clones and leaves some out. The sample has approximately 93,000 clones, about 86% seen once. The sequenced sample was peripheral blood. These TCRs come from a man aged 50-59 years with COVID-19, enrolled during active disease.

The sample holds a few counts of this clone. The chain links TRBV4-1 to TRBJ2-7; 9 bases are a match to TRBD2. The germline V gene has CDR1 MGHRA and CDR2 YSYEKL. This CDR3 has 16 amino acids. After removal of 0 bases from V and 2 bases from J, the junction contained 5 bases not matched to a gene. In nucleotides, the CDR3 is TGCGCCAGCAGCCAAGATGCGGTAGCGGGGGCCTACGAGCAGTACTTC. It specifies CASSQDAVAGAYEQYF.

This chain's CDR3 is CASTKASGSEAFF. CDR3 in DNA: TGTGCCAGTACCAAAGCCTCGGGGTCTGAAGCTTTCTTT. The chain links TRBV19 to TRBJ1-1; D gene uncertain. The CDR3 length is 13 residues. Trimming took 7 bases from V and 6 from J, leaving 15 bases between them. Germline V gene lookup returns CDR1 LNHDA and CDR2 SQIVND (reference sequence).

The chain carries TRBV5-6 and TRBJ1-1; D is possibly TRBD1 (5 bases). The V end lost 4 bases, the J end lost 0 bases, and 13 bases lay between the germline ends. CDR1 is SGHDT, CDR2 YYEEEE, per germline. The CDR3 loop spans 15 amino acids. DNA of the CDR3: TGTGCCAGCAGCCCGAGAGGACAAGTGAACACTGAAGCTTTCTTT. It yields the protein CASSPRGQVNTEAFF.

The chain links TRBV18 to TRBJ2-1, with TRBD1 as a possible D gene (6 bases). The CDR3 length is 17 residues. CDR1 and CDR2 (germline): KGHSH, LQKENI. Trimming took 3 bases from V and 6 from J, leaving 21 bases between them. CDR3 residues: CASSPIKSAGVGNEQFF. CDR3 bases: TGTGCCAGCTCACCTATTAAGTCAGCAGGGGTTGGCAATGAGCAGTTCTTC. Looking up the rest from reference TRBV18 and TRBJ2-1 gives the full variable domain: NAGVMQNPRHLVRRRGQEARLRCSPMKGHSHVYWYRQLPEEGLKFMVYLQKENIIDESGMPKERFSAEFPKEGPSILRIQQVVRGDSAAYFCASSPIKSAGVGNEQFFGPGTRLTVL.

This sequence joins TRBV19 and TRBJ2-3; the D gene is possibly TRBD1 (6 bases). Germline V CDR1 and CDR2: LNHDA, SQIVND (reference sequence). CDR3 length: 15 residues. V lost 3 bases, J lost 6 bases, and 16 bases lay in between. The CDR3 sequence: CASSIVRTQGDTQYF. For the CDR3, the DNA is TGTGCCAGTAGTATCGTACGGACCCAGGGGGATACGCAGTATTTT.

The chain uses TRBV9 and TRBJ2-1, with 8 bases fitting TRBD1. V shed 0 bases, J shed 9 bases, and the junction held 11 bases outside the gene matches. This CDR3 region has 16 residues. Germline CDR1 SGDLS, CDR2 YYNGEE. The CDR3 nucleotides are TGTGCCAGCAGCGTAGGGAGTAGGACAGGGATCGGTGAGCAGTTCTTC. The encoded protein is CASSVGSRTGIGEQFF.

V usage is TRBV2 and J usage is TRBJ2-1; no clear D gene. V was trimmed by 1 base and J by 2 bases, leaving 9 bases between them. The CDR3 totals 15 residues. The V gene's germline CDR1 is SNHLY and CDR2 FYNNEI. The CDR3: CASSEGRRTYNEQFF. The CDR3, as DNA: TGTGCCAGCAGTGAAGGGAGACGGACCTACAATGAGCAGTTCTTC. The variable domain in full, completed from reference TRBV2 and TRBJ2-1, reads EPEVTQTPSHQVTQMGQEVILRCVPISNHLYFYWYRQILGQKVEFLVSFYNNEISEKSEIFDDQFSVERPDGSNFTLKIRSTKLEDSAMYFCASSEGRRTYNEQFFGPGTRLTVL.

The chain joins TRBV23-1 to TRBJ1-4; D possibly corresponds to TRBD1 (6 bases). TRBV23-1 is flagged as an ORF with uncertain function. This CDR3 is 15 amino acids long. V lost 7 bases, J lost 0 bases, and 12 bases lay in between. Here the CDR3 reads CASTNRTATNEKLFF. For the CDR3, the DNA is TGCGCCAGCACCAACCGGACAGCAACTAATGAAAAACTGTTTTTT.

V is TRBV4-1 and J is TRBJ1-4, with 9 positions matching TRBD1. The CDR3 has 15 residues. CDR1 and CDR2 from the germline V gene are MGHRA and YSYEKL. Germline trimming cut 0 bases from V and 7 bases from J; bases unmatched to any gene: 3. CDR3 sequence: CASSQDRTGVEKLFF. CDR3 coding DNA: TGCGCCAGCAGCCAAGATAGGACAGGGGTTGAAAAACTGTTTTTT.

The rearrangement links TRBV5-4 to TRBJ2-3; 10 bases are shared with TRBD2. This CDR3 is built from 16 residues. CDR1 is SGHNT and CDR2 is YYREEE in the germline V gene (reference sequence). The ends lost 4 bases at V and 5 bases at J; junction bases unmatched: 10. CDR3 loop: CASSKMSSGGIDTQYF. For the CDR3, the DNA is TGTGCCAGCAGCAAGATGTCTAGCGGGGGTATAGATACGCAGTATTTT.

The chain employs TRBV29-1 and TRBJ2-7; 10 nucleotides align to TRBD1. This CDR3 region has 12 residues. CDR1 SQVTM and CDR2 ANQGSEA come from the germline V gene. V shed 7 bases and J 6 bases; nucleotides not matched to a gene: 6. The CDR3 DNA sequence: TGCAGCGCCGGACAGGGGGAGCGCGAGCAGTACTTC. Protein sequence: CSAGQGEREQYF.

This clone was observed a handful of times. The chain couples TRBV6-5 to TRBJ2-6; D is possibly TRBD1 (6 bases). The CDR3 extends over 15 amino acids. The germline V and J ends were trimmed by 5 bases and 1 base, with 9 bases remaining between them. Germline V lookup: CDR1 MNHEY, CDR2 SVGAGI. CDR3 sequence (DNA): TGTGCCAGCAGTAACAGGGATTCTGGGGCCAACGTCCTGACTTTC. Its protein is CASSNRDSGANVLTF.

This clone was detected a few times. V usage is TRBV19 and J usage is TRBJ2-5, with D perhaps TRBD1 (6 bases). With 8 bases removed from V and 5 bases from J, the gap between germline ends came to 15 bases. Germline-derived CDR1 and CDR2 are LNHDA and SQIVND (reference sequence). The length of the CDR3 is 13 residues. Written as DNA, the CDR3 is TGTGCCAGTTCCAAGGGGGTTGATGAGACCCAGTACTTC. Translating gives CASSKGVDETQYF.

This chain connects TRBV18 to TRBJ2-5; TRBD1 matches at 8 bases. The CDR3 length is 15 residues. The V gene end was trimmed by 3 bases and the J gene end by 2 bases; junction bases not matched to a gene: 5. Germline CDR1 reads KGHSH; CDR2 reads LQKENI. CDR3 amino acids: CASSPTGGRQETQYF. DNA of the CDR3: TGTGCCAGCTCACCTACAGGGGGAAGGCAAGAGACCCAGTACTTC.

The CDR3 nucleotides read TGTGCCAGCAGTCCACAGGGGAGGTGGTCATACCAAGAGACCCAGTACTTC. This translates into CASSPQGRWSYQETQYF. The chain joins TRBV7-3 to TRBJ2-5, with D possibly TRBD1 on 7 matching bases. The CDR3 is made up of 17 amino acids. Germline CDR1 is SGHTA and CDR2 is FQGTGA. V lost 6 bases and J lost 0, with 20 bases in between.

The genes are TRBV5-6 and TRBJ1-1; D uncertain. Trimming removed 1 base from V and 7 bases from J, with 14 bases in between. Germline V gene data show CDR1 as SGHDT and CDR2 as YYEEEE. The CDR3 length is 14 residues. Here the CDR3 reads CASSLNGGSFEAFF. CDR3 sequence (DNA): TGTGCCAGCAGCTTGAACGGCGGGAGCTTTGAAGCTTTCTTT.

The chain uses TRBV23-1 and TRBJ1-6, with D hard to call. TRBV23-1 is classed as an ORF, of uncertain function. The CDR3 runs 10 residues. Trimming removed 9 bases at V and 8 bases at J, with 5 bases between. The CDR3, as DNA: TGCGCCAGTCTATATTCACCCCTCCACTTT. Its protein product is CASLYSPLHF.

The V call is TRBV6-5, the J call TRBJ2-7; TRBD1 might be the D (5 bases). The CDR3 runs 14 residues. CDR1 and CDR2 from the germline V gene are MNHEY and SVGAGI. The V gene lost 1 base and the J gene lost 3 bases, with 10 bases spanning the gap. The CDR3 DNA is TGTGCCAGCAGTTACTTCAGGGAAGGCTACGAGCAGTACTTC. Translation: CASSYFREGYEQYF.

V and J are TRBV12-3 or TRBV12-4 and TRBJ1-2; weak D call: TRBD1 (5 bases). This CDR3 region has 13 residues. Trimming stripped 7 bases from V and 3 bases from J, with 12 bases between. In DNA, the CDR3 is TGTGCCAGCACAAAGGGGTTTTACTATGGCTACACCTTC. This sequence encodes CASTKGFYYGYTF.

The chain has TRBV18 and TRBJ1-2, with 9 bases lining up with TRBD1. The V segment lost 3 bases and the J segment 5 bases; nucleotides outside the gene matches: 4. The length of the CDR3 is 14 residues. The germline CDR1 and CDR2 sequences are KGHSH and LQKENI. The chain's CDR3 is CASSPGTGIYGYTF. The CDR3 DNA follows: TGTGCCAGCTCACCCGGGACAGGGATTTATGGCTACACCTTC.

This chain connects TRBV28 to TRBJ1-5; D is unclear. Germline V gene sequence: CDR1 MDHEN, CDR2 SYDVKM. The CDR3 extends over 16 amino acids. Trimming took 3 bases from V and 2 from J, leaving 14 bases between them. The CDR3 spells CASSFYGRGGNQPQHF. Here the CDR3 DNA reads TGTGCCAGCAGTTTCTATGGGAGAGGCGGCAATCAGCCCCAGCATTTT.

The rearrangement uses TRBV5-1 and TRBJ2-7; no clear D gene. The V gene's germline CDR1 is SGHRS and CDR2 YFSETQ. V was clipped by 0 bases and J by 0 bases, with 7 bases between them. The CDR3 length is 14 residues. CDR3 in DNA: TGCGCCAGCAGCTTGGCTCCTAGCTCCTACGAGCAGTACTTC. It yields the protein CASSLAPSSYEQYF.

The CDR3 bases are TGTGCCAGCAGCTTGCAGGGTGCGACTAATGAAAAACTGTTTTTT. Amino acids: CASSLQGATNEKLFF. The chain employs TRBV7-9 and TRBJ1-4, with a weak D call TRBD1 (5 bases). The CDR3 has 15 residues. Germline CDR1 SEHNR, CDR2 FQNEAQ (reference sequence). Deletions cut 3 bases from V and 2 bases from J, with 10 bases between. Combining the CDR3 with reference TRBV7-9 and TRBJ1-4 gives the whole variable domain DTGVSQNPRHKITKRGQNVTFRCDPISEHNRLYWYRQTLGQGPEFLTYFQNEAQLEKSRLLSDRFSAERPKGSFSTLEIQRTEQGDSAMYLCASSLQGATNEKLFFGSGTQLSVL.

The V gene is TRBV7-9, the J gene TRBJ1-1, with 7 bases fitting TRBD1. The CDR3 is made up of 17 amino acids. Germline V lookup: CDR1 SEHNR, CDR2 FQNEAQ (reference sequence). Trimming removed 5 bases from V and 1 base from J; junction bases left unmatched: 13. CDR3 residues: CASSPSQGVTGNTEAFF. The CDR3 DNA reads TGTGCCAGCAGCCCTTCCCAGGGGGTTACAGGGAACACTGAAGCTTTCTTT.

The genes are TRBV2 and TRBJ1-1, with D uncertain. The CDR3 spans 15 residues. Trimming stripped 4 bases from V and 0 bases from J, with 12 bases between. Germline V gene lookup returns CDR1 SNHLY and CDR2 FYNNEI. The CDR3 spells CASSVQNSMNTEAFF. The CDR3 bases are TGTGCCAGCAGTGTTCAAAACAGCATGAACACTGAAGCTTTCTTT.